Here is one T cell receptor beta chain with its context. Its matching antigen is unknown. The data were obtained in a study of radiation and T cells in renal cell carcinoma. General study findings and limits: In blood, top tumor clones expanded by 2 weeks, shrinking by 4.

Sequencing was performed with immunoSEQ multiplex PCR; in TCRdb, only in-frame clones are kept and a portion is missing. The table lists roughly 130,000 clones, around 89% of them singletons. The CDR3 totals 15 residues. V was cut by 1 base and J by 7 bases, with 11 bases left in between. Germline-derived CDR1 and CDR2 are SEHNR and FQNEAQ (reference sequence). The time point is: blood 2 weeks post-SBRT. Sample treatment: 15 Gy SBRT to primary tumor, nephrectomy 4 weeks later. Serial blood draws occurred at baseline and 2 and 4 weeks post-SBRT. The sequencing used blood, collected from a patient whose treatment included radiotherapy and nephrectomy. The clonotype originates from a woman in her 70s with renal cell carcinoma. The chain couples TRBV7-9 to TRBJ1-6; D possibly corresponds to TRBD1 (6 bases). The DNA of the CDR3 is TGTGCCAGCAGCTTAGGGACAGCGGAAAATTCACCCCTCCACTTT. It is translated as CASSLGTAENSPLHF.